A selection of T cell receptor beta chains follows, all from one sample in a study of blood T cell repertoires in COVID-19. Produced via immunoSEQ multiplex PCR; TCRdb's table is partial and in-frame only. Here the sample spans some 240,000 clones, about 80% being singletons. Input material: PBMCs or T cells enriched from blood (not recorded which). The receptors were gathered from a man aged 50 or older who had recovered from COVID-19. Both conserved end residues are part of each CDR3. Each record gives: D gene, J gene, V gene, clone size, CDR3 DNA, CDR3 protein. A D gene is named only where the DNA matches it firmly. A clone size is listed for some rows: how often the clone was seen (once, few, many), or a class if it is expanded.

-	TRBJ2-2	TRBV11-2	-	TGTGCCAGCAGCCCTGGTCGGTTGTCACAGTACACCGGGGAGCTGTTTTTT	CASSPGRLSQYTGELFF
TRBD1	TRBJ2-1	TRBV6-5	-	TGTGCCAGCGGAAGAGACAGGGGGCATTGGAATGAGCAGTTCTTC	CASGRDRGHWNEQFF
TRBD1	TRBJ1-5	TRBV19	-	TGTGCCAGTAGGGGGACAGGTGGCCAGCCCCAGCATTTT	CASRGTGGQPQHF
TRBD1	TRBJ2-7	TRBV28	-	TGTGCCAGCAGACCTGCGGACAGGCCCTACGAGCAGTACTTC	CASRPADRPYEQYF
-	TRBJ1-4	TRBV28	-	TGTGCCAGCAGGCTGCAGGTGGGAGGAAAACTGTTTTTT	CASRLQVGGKLFF
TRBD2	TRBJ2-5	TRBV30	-	TGTGCCTGGAGCGGGAATAATCGCGGGGGGTACCAAGAGACCCAGTACTTC	CAWSGNNRGGYQETQYF
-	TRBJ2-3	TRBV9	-	TGTGCCAGCAGCCGCCTTGGGCCAGCCGGCACAGATACGCAGTATTTT	CASSRLGPAGTDTQYF
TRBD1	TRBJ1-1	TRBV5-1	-	TGCGCCAGCAGCTTACAGGGGGGTACGCAAGGGACTGAAGCTTTCTTT	CASSLQGGTQGTEAFF
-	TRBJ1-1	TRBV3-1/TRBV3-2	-	TGTGCCAGCAGCCAGATGGGCCTGAACACTGAAGCTTTCTTT	CASSQMGLNTEAFF
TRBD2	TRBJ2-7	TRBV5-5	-	TGTGCCAGCAGCCCGGGACTAGCGGAGTACGAGCAGTACTTC	CASSPGLAEYEQYF
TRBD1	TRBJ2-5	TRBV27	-	TGTGCCAGCAAGCCCGGGACAGTTAAAGAGACCCAGTACTTC	CASKPGTVKETQYF
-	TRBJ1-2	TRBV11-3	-	TGTGCCAGCAGCATTACAGGGTCCTATGGCTACACCTTC	CASSITGSYGYTF
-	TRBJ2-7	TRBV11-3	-	TGTGCCAGCAGCTTAGGGGATTACGGGGGGCACTACGAGCAGTACTTC	CASSLGDYGGHYEQYF
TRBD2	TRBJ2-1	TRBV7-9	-	TGTGCCAGCAGTCTAGTAACCCTAGCGGGGGTCAATGAGCAGTTCTTC	CASSLVTLAGVNEQFF
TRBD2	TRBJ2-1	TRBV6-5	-	TGTGCCAGCAGTTTGGGACTAGCGGGGGATGAGCAGTTCTTC	CASSLGLAGDEQFF
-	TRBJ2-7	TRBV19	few	TGTGCCAGTAGTACGCCGGGACTGACTTACGAGCAGTACTTC	CASSTPGLTYEQYF
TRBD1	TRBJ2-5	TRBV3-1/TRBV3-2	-	TGTGCCAGCAGCCCTCGGACAGGGGGGGTGCAAGTTGAGACCCAGTACTTC	CASSPRTGGVQVETQYF
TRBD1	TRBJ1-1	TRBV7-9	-	TGTGCCAGCAGCTTAGTAGGAAACACAGGGGACACTGAAGCTTTCTTT	CASSLVGNTGDTEAFF
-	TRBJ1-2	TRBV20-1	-	TGCAGTGCTAGTGGCCCCGGCGGGCAGACCTATGGCTACACCTTC	CSASGPGGQTYGYTF
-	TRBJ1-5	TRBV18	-	TGTGCCAGCTCCCTGGGGGCAGATCAGCCCCAGCATTTT	CASSLGADQPQHF
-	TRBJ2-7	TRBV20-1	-	TGCAGTGCTAGCGGACAGTACGAGCAGTACTTC	CSASGQYEQYF
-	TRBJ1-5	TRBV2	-	TGTGCCAGCAGTGATAGACAGTCCAATCAGCCCCAGCATTTT	CASSDRQSNQPQHF
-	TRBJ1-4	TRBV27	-	TGTGCCAGCAGTTTCTCCACCGGGGCAACTAATGAAAAACTGTTTTTT	CASSFSTGATNEKLFF
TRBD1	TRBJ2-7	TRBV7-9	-	TGTGCCAGCAGACCCACAGGGGCCGGAGCCTACGAGCAGTACTTC	CASRPTGAGAYEQYF
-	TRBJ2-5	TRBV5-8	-	TGTGCCAGCAGCTCGTTCGGGGTGACAGGTAGAGAGACCCAGTACTTC	CASSSFGVTGRETQYF
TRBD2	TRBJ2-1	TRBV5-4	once	TGTGCCAGCAGCTTTACTAGCGGGGGAAGCTCCTACAATGAGCAGTTCTTC	CASSFTSGGSSYNEQFF
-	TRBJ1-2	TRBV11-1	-	TGTGCCAGCAGCTCCCGAGACCCCGGGACAAGTGGCTACACCTTC	CASSSRDPGTSGYTF
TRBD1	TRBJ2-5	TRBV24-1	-	TGTGCCACCAGTAACAGGGACAGAGGGCAAGAGACCCAGTACTTC	CATSNRDRGQETQYF
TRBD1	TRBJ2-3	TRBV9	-	TGTGCCAGCAGCTTCCGGGACAGGGGGTTTGCAGATACGCAGTATTTT	CASSFRDRGFADTQYF
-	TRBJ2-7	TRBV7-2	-	TGTGCCAGCAGCTTAGTACTAGCCTACGAGCAGTACTTC	CASSLVLAYEQYF
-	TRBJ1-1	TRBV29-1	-	TGCAGCGTGACAAGGGGGAACACTGAAGCTTTCTTT	CSVTRGNTEAFF
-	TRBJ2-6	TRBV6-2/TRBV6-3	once	TGTGCCAGCAGTTACCCAGGGGCCGGGGCCAACGTCCTGACTTTC	CASSYPGAGANVLTF
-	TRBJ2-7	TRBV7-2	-	TGTGCCAGCAGCGCCGCCAGGGCGGGGAACAGCGAGCAGTACTTC	CASSAARAGNSEQYF
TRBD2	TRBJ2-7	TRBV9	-	TGTGCCAGCAGCGTACGGGGGGACGGCGGCGACGAGCAGTACTTC	CASSVRGDGGDEQYF
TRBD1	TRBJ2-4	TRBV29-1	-	TGCAGCGCTGGCCGGGACAGCCGGGACATTCAGTACTTC	CSAGRDSRDIQYF
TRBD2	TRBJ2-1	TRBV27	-	TGTGCCAGCAGTTTACGGCTAGCGGCAGCCGATGATAGGAATGAGCAGTTCTTC	CASSLRLAAADDRNEQFF
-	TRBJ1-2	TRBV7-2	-	TGTGCCAGCAGCCCCCACAGCGGGGGCTACACCTTC	CASSPHSGGYTF
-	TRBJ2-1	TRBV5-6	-	TGTGCCAGCCGGGAAAGCTCCTACAATGAGCAGTTCTTC	CASRESSYNEQFF
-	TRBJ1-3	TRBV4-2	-	TGTGCCAGCAGCCAAGGGACAGCGGGGCCTGGAAACACCATATATTTT	CASSQGTAGPGNTIYF